This T cell receptor (beta chain) was obtained from a study of blood T cell repertoires in COVID-19. Study overall: Both acute and convalescent COVID-19 samples were obtained from the United States, Italy and Spain. The cDNA or gDNA used as material had been derived from T cells, B-cell-depleted T cells, or PBMCs.

The authors' processing: Using reference gene primer amplification, nucleated cell counts were estimated. Clones were read by immunoSEQ multiplex PCR, and TCRdb kept only the in-frame ones, dropping some. That table gives V, J and clone size, and the DNA gave D and trimming. The data contain 150,000 to 190,000 clones, 85% to 90% of them singletons. Germline assignment: CDR1 KGHDR and CDR2 SFDVKD. Trimming at V came to 3 bases and at J to 7 bases, leaving 12 bases not matched to a gene. The CDR3 runs to 18 residues. The receptor was isolated from a woman aged 40 to 49 with acute or convalescent COVID-19. Sequencing was carried out using peripheral blood. The genes are TRBV24-1 and TRBJ2-1; 12 bases match TRBD2. This CDR3 reads CATSDIRLAGESGNEQFF. As DNA, the CDR3 is TGTGCCACCAGTGATATTAGACTAGCGGGAGAGTCGGGGAATGAGCAGTTCTTC.